These T cell receptor beta chains were read from a single sample in a study of monozygotic twins with inflammatory bowel disease. TCRdb reprocessed the 5' RACE reads and stores each CDR3 protein as one record, lacking DNA. With 300,000 to 450,000 distinct CDR3 sequences in the sample, the ten largest clones hold just over 2.5%. Sequencing was performed on blood. The origin of the receptors is a human donor with ulcerative colitis or Crohn's disease, or a healthy co-twin of an affected twin (not recorded which). Each CDR3 is given with its conserved first and last residue. Fields, in order: J gene, V gene, CDR3 protein.

J gene: TRBJ2-7; V gene: TRBV13; CDR3 protein: CASSLQVPDEQYF
J gene: TRBJ1-2; V gene: TRBV30; CDR3 protein: CAWSTPGIRLYGYTF
J gene: TRBJ2-7; V gene: TRBV4-1; CDR3 protein: CASSQSVPGTGGDEQYF
J gene: TRBJ2-4; V gene: TRBV24-1; CDR3 protein: CATSDCPNTKAKNIQYF
J gene: TRBJ2-7; V gene: TRBV15; CDR3 protein: CATSDDRDRVYEQYF
J gene: TRBJ1-1; V gene: TRBV20-1; CDR3 protein: CSARDGTGYTEAFF
J gene: TRBJ2-2; V gene: TRBV7-3; CDR3 protein: CASSLSRQGVNTGELFF
J gene: TRBJ1-5; V gene: TRBV5-1; CDR3 protein: CASSPDRGNQPQHF
J gene: TRBJ1-2; V gene: TRBV28; CDR3 protein: CASSFQGTPTF
J gene: TRBJ2-1; V gene: TRBV20-1; CDR3 protein: CSAYFGGYNEQFF
J gene: TRBJ2-1; V gene: TRBV7-8; CDR3 protein: CASSPLGQGAINEQFF
J gene: TRBJ1-1; V gene: TRBV5-4; CDR3 protein: CASSLVEGAGTEAFF
J gene: TRBJ2-1; V gene: TRBV12-3/TRBV12-4; CDR3 protein: CASSFRQNNEQFF
J gene: TRBJ2-7; V gene: TRBV20-1; CDR3 protein: CSALDGAGTEQYF
J gene: TRBJ2-7; V gene: TRBV13; CDR3 protein: CASSLRGLAAYEQYF
J gene: TRBJ1-2; V gene: TRBV29-1; CDR3 protein: CSVEDPRGGLEGYTF
J gene: TRBJ1-2; V gene: TRBV5-6; CDR3 protein: CATSPGTGNYGYTF
J gene: TRBJ2-3; V gene: TRBV15; CDR3 protein: CATSRAHSGGTDTQYF
J gene: TRBJ2-3; V gene: TRBV4-1; CDR3 protein: CASSRYAGEGTDTQYF
J gene: TRBJ2-5; V gene: TRBV12-3/TRBV12-4; CDR3 protein: CASMDGRTETQYF
J gene: TRBJ2-2; V gene: TRBV5-6; CDR3 protein: CASSLKISNTGELFF
J gene: TRBJ2-3; V gene: TRBV20-1; CDR3 protein: CSARTGMDTQYF
J gene: TRBJ2-1; V gene: TRBV16; CDR3 protein: CASSQWDRAGGNSNEQFF
J gene: TRBJ1-1; V gene: TRBV19; CDR3 protein: CASSTADRDMNTEAFF
J gene: TRBJ1-1; V gene: TRBV12-3/TRBV12-4; CDR3 protein: CASSYFGQNEAFF
J gene: TRBJ2-1; V gene: TRBV6-6; CDR3 protein: CASSNNRGYNEQFF
J gene: TRBJ2-1; V gene: TRBV9; CDR3 protein: CASSPDSNNEQFF
J gene: TRBJ2-5; V gene: TRBV4-1; CDR3 protein: CASSQGPGVRETQYF